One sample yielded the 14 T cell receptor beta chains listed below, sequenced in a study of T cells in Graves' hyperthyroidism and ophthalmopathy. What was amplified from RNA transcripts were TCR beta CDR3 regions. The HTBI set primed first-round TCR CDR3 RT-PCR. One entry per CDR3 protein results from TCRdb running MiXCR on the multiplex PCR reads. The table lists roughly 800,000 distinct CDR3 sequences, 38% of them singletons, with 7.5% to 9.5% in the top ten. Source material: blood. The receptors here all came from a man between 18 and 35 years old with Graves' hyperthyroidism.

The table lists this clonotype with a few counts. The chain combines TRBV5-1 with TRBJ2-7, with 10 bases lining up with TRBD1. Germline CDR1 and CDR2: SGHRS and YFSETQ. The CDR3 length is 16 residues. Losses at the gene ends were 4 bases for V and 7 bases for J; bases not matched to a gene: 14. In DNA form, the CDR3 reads TGCGCCAGCAGCGGGAACAGGGACAGGGGAGGACGAGAGCAGTACTTC. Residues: CASSGNRDRGGREQYF.

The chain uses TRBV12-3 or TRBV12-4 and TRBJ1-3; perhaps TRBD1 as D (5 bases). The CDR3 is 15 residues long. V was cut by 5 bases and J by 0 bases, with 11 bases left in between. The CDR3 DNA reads TGTGCCAGCAGTCGTCAGGGACTCTCTGGAAACACCATATATTTT. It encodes CASSRQGLSGNTIYF.

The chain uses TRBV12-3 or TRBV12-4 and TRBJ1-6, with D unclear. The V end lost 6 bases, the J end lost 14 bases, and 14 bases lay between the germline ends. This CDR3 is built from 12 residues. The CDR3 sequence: CASSSGDRALHF. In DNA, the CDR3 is TGTGCCAGCAGCAGCGGTGATAGGGCCCTCCACTTT.

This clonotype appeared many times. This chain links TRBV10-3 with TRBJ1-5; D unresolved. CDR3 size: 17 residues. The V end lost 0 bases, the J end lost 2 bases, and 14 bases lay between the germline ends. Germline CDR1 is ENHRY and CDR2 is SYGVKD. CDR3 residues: CAISESPGISGNQPQHF. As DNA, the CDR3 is TGTGCCATCAGTGAGTCACCGGGCATCTCGGGCAATCAGCCCCAGCATTTT.

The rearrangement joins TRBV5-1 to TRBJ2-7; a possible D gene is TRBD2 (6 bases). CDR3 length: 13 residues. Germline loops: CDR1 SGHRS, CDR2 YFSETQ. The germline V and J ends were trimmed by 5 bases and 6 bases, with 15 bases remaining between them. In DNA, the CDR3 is TGCGCCAGCAGACGGGCGGGAACGGGCGAGCAGTACTTC. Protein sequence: CASRRAGTGEQYF. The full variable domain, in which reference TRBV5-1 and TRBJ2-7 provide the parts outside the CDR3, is KAGVTQTPRYLIKTRGQQVTLSCSPISGHRSVSWYQQTPGQGLQFLFEYFSETQRNKGNFPGRFSGRQFSNSRSEMNVSTLELGDSALYLCASRRAGTGEQYFGPGTRLTVT.

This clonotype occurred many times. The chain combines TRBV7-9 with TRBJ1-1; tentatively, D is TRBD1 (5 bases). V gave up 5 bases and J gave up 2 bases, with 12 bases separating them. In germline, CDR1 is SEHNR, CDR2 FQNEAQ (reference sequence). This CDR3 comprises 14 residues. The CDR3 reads CASSTLGPNTEAFF. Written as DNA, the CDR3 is TGTGCCAGCAGCACACTGGGGCCAAACACTGAAGCTTTCTTT.

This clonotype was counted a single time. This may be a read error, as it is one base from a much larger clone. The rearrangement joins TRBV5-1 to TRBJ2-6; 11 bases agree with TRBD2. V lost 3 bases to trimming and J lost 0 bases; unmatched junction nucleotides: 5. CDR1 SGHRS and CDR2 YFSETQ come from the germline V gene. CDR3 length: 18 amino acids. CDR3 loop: CASSSGLAVTSGANVLTF. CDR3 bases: TGCGCCAGCAGCTCGGGACTAGCGGTGACCTCTGGGGCCAACGTCCTGACTTTC. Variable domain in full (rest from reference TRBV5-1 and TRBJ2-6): KAGVTQTPRYLIKTRGQQVTLSCSPISGHRSVSWYQQTPGQGLQFLFEYFSETQRNKGNFPGRFSGRQFSNSRSEMNVSTLELGDSALYLCASSSGLAVTSGANVLTFGAGSRLTVL.

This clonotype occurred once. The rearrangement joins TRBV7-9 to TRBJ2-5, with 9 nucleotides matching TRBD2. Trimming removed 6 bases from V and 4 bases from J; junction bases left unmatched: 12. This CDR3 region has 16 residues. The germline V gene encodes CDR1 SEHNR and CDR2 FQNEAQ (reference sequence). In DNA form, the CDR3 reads TGTGCCAGCAGTGAAGCGGGGCGGGGGGGTGGAGAGACCCAGTACTTC. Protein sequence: CASSEAGRGGGETQYF.

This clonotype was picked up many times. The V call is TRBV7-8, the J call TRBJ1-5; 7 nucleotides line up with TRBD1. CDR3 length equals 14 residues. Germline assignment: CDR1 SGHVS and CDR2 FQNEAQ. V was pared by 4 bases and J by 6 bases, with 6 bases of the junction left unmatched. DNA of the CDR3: TGTGCCAGCAGCTACGACCCAGGGGGTCAGCCCCAGCATTTT. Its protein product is CASSYDPGGQPQHF. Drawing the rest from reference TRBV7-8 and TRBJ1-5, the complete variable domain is GAGVSQSPRYKVAKRGQDVALRCDPISGHVSLFWYQQALGQGPEFLTYFQNEAQLDKSGLPSDRFFAERPEGSVSTLKIQRTQQEDSAVYLCASSYDPGGQPQHFGDGTRLSIL.

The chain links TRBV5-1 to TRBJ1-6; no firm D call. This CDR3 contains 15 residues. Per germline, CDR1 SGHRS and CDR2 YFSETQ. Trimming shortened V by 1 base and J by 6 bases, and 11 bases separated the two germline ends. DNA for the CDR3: TGCGCCAGCAGCTTGAGGAGTCTCGGTAATTCACCCCTCCACTTT. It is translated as CASSLRSLGNSPLHF.

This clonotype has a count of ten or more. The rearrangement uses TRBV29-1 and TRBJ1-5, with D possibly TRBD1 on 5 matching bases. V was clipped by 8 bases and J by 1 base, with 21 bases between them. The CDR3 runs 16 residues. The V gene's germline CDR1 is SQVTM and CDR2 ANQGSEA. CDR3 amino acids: CSLGRRGTGSNQPQHF. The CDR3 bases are TGCAGCCTTGGGCGAAGGGGTACCGGGAGCAATCAGCCCCAGCATTTT.

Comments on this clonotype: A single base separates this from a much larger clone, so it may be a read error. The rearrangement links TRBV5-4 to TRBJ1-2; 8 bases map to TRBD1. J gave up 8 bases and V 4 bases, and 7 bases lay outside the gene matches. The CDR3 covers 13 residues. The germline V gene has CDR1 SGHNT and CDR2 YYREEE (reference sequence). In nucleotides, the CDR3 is TGTGCCAGCAGCGACGGGGCAGGGGGCGGCTACACCTTC. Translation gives CASSDGAGGGYTF.

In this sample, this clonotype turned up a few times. CDR3 nucleotides: TGTGCCGTCCAAAGGACCTACGAGCAGTACTTC. Encoded protein: CAVQRTYEQYF. The chain recombines TRBV7-8 with TRBJ2-7; D remains ambiguous. CDR1 and CDR2 from the germline V gene are SGHVS and FQNEAQ. The CDR3 consists of 11 residues. Trimming pared 11 bases from V and 2 bases from J, leaving 10 bases between.

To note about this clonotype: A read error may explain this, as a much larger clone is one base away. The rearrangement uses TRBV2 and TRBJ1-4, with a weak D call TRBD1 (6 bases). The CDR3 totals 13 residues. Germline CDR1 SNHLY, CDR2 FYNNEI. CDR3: CASRWGAGEKLLF. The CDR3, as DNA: TGTGCCAGCAGGTGGGGGGCGGGCGAAAAACTGCTTTTT.